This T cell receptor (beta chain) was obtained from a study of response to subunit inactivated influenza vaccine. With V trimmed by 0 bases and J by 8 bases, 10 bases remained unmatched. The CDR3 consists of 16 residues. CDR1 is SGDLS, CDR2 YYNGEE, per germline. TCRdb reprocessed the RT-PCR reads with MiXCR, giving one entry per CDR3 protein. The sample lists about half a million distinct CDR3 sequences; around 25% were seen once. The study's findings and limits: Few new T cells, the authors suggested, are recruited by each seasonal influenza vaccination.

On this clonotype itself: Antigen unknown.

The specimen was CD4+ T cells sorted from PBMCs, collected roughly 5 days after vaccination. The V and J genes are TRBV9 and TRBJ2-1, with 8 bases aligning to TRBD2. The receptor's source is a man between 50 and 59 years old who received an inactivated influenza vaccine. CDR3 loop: CASSVGSTGGPYEQFF. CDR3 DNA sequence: TGTGCCAGCAGCGTAGGAAGTACGGGAGGGCCCTATGAGCAGTTCTTC.